The present TCR beta chain was sequenced within a study of T cell responses to AZD1222 COVID-19 vaccine. Concerning this clone: Its target is unknown.

The method was immunoSEQ multiplex PCR; TCRdb's version includes in-frame clones alone and lacks a portion of them. The sample has 100,000 to 150,000 clones, roughly 85% seen once; the top ten hold 4.4%. Study results and limitations: Seropositive AZD1222 recipients at baseline numbered only five or six.

Germline V CDR1 and CDR2: SGHRS, YFSETQ. V was clipped by 5 bases and J by 4 bases, with 15 bases between them. CDR3 size: 14 residues. The rearrangement links TRBV5-1 to TRBJ1-1; D is perhaps TRBD1 (5 bases). The starting material was peripheral blood, obtained 28 days after the second AZD1222 dose. The sequence came from an adult who received the AZD1222 COVID-19 vaccine. Here the CDR3 DNA reads TGCGCCAGCAGAGCAAGGGGAGAGGGCACTGAAGCTTTCTTT. The encoded protein is CASRARGEGTEAFF.